These T cell receptor beta chains were read from a single sample in a study of cytomegalovirus exposure and HLA in healthy donors. Sequenced by immunoSEQ multiplex PCR; TCRdb stores in-frame clones only, minus some. The table has approximately 240,000 clones, about 90% seen once. Sample: PBMCs. The source of these receptors is a woman under 30 in good health and CMV-seronegative. The CDR3 runs from the conserved cysteine through the conserved F or W. Fields, in order: V gene, CDR3 protein.

TRBV18	CASSSRQTSYEQYF
TRBV7-9	CASSLDRGAHEQYF
TRBV15	CATSRRTGVNTIYF
TRBV5-1	CASSLVPLAGPQRVYEQYF
TRBV18	CASSSRAESGEQFF
TRBV9	CASSVGGGTYEQYF
TRBV6-5	CASSYSAQGQPQHF
TRBV5-4	CASSSAGEPYNEQFF
TRBV5-1	CASSRDVGGTEAFF
TRBV5-1	CASSLASTEAFF
TRBV13	CASSQGLFLSEAFF
TRBV5-1	CASSRTTGFINEQYF
TRBV5-1	CASSLGLAGPNTGELFF
TRBV5-1	CASTFGSQGNTEAFF
TRBV6-5	CASSYYGPGNDSPLHF
TRBV29-1	CSVAAGGYNEQFF
TRBV10-3	CAIRVTESETQYF